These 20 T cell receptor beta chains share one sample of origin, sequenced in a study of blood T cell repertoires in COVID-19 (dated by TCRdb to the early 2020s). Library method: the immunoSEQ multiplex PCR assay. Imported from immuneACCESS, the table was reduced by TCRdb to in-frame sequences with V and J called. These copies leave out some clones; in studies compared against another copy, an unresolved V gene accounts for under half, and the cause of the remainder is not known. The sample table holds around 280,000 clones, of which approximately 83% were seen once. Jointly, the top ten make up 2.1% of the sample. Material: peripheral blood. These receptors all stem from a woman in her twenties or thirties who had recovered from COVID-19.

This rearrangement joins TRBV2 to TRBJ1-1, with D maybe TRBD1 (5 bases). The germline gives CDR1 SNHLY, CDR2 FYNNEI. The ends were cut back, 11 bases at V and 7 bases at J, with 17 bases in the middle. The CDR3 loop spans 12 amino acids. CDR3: CAGSSGELEAFF. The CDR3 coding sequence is TGTGCCGGGTCCTCGGGGGAACTTGAAGCTTTCTTT. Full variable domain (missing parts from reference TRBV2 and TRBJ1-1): EPEVTQTPSHQVTQMGQEVILRCVPISNHLYFYWYRQILGQKVEFLVSFYNNEISEKSEIFDDQFSVERPDGSNFTLKIRSTKLEDSAMYFCAGSSGELEAFFGQGTRLTVV.

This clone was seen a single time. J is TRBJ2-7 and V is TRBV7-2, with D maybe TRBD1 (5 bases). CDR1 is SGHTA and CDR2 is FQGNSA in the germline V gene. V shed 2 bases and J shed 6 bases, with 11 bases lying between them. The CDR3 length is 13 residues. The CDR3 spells CASSLRPGREQYF. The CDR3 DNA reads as TGTGCCAGCAGCTTAAGACCAGGGCGCGAGCAGTACTTC.

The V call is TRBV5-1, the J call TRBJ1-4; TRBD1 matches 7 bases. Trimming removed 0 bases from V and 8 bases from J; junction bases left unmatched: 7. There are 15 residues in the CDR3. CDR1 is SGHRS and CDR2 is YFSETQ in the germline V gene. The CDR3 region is CASSLGQGTGEKLFF. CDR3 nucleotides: TGCGCCAGCAGCTTGGGACAGGGCACCGGGGAAAAACTGTTTTTT.

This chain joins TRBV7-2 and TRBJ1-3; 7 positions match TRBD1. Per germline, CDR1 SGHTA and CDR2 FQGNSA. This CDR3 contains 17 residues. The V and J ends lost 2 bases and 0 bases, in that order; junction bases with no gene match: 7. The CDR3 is CASSLYPPGGSGNTIYF. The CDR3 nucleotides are TGTGCCAGCAGCTTATATCCTCCAGGGGGCTCTGGAAACACCATATATTTT.

In DNA form, the CDR3 reads TGTGCCAGCAGCCAAGAATCCCCGGGACTAGCGGGGTTCGAGACCCAGTACTTC. This gives the protein CASSQESPGLAGFETQYF. V usage is TRBV4-2 and J usage is TRBJ2-5, with 13 bases matching TRBD2. The germline V gene has CDR1 LGHNA and CDR2 YNFKEQ. The CDR3 is 18 residues long. Losses at the gene ends were 0 bases for V and 5 bases for J; bases not matched to a gene: 9.

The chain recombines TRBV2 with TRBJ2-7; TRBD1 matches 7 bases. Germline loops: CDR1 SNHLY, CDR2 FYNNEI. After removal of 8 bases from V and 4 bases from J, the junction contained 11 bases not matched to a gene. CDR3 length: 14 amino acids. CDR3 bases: TGTGCCAGCGGTCCGGCAGGGGGTTGGTACGAGCAGTACTTC. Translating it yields CASGPAGGWYEQYF.

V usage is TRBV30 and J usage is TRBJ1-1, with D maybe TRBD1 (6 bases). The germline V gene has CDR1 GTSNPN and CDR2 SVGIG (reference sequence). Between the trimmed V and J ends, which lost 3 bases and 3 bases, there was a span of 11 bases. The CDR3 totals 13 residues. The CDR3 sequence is CAWSAGVDTEAFF. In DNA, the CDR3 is TGTGCCTGGAGCGCAGGGGTGGACACTGAAGCTTTCTTT. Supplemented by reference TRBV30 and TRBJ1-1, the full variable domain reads SQTIHQWPATLVQPVGSPLSLECTVEGTSNPNLYWYRQAAGRGLQLLFYSVGIGQISSEVPQNLSASRPQDRQFILSSKKLLLSDSGFYLCAWSAGVDTEAFFGQGTRLTVV.

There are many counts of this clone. Here the CDR3 DNA reads TGTGCCAGCAGCTTAGCGCAGGGGGATCAGCCCCAGCATTTT. It yields the protein CASSLAQGDQPQHF. This chain connects TRBV7-8 to TRBJ1-5, with TRBD1 matching over 7 bases. This CDR3 is built from 14 residues. The germline gives CDR1 SGHVS, CDR2 FQNEAQ. V shed 0 bases, J shed 5 bases, and the junction held 1 base outside the gene matches. The entire variable domain, with the rest obtained from reference TRBV7-8 and TRBJ1-5, is as follows: GAGVSQSPRYKVAKRGQDVALRCDPISGHVSLFWYQQALGQGPEFLTYFQNEAQLDKSGLPSDRFFAERPEGSVSTLKIQRTQQEDSAVYLCASSLAQGDQPQHFGDGTRLSIL.

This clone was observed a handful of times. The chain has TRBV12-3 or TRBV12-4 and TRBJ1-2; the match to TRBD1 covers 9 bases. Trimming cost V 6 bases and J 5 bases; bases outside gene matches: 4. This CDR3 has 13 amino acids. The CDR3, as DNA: TGTGCCAGCAGACAGGGGGCAGATTATGGCTACACCTTC. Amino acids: CASRQGADYGYTF.

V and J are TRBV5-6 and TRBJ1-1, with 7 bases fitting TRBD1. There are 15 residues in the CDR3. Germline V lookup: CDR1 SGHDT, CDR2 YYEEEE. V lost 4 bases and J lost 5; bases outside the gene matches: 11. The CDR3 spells CASSPPGGLRTEAFF. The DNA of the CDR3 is TGTGCCAGCAGCCCCCCAGGGGGGTTAAGGACTGAAGCTTTCTTT.

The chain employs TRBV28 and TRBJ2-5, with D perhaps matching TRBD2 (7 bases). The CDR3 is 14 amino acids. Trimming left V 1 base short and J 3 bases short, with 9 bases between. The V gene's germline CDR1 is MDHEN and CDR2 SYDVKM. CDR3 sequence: CASSLLGGEETQYF. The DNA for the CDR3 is TGTGCCAGCAGTTTATTAGGGGGGGAAGAGACCCAGTACTTC.

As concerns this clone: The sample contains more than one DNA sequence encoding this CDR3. The CDR3 region is CASSLRGREKLFF. DNA of the CDR3: TGTGCCAGCAGCCTGCGCGGTCGGGAAAAACTGTTTTTT. The chain carries TRBV3-1 (or the pseudogene TRBV3-2) and TRBJ1-4; D is undetermined. CDR1 LGHDT and CDR2 YNNKEL come from the germline V gene (reference sequence). The CDR3 consists of 13 residues. Trimming pared 4 bases from V and 8 bases from J, leaving 11 bases between.

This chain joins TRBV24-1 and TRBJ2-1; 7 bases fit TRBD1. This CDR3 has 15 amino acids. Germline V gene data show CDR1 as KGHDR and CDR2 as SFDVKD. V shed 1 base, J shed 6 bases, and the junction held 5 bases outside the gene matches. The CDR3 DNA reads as TGTGCCACCAGTGATTTCGTACAGGGGTCCAATGAGCAGTTCTTC. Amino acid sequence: CATSDFVQGSNEQFF.

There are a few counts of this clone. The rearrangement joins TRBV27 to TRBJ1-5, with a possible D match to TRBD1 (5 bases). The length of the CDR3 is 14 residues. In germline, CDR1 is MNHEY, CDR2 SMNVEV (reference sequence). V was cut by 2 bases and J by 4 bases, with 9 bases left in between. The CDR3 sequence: CASSLAGLNQPQHF. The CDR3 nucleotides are TGTGCCAGCAGTTTAGCAGGGTTGAATCAGCCCCAGCATTTT.

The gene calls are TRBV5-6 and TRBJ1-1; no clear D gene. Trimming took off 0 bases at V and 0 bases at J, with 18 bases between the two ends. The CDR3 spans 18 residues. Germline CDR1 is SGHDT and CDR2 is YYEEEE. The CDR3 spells CASSLGARFYQLNTEAFF. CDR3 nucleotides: TGTGCCAGCAGCTTGGGGGCCCGTTTCTATCAATTGAACACTGAAGCTTTCTTT.

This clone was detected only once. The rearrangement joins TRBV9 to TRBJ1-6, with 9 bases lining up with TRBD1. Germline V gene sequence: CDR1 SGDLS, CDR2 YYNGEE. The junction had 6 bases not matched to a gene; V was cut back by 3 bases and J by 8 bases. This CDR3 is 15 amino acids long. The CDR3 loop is CASSDRTGAHSPLHF. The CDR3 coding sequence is TGTGCCAGCAGCGATCGGACAGGGGCCCATTCACCCCTCCACTTT.

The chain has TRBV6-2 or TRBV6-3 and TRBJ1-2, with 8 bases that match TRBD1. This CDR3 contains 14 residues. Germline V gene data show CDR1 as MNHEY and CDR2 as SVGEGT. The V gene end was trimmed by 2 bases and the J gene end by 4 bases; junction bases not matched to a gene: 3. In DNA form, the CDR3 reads TGTGCCAGCAGTTACCTTGGACAGGGCTATGGCTACACCTTC. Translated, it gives CASSYLGQGYGYTF.

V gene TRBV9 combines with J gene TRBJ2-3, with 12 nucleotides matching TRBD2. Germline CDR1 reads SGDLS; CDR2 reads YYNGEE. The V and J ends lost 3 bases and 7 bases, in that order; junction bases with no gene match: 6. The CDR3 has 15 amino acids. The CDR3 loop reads CASSGPTSGRNTQYF. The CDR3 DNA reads TGTGCCAGCAGCGGACCGACTAGCGGGAGAAATACGCAGTATTTT.

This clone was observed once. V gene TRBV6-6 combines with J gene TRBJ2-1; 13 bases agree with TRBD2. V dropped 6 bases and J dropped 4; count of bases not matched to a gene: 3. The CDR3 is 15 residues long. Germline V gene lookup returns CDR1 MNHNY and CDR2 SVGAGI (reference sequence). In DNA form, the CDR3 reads TGTGCCAGCAGGAGGACTAGCGGGAGTTACAATGAGCAGTTCTTC. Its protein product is CASRRTSGSYNEQFF.

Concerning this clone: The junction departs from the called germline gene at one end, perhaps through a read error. CDR3 in DNA: TGCGCCAGCAGCTTGGACGCGTGGACTAGTGAAAAACTGTTTTTT. Its translation: CASSLDAWTSEKLFF. V and J are TRBV5-1 and TRBJ1-4; D remains ambiguous. Germline V gives CDR1 SGHRS, CDR2 YFSETQ. The CDR3 extends over 15 amino acids.